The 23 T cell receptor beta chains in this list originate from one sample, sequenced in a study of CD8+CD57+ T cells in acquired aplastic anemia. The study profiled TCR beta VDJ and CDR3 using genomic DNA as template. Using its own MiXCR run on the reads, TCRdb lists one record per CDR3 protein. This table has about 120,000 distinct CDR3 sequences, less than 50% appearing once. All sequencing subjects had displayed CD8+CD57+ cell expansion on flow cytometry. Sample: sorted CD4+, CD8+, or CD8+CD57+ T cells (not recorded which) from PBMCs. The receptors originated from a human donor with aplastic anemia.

CDR3: CATSSITAGYEQYF. In nucleotides, the CDR3 is TGTGCCACCAGTAGTATAACAGCGGGATACGAGCAGTACTTC. J is TRBJ2-7 and V is TRBV24-1; 7 nucleotides align to TRBD2. The germline CDR1 and CDR2 sequences are KGHDR and SFDVKD. Trimming took 6 bases from V and 4 from J; bases not matched to a gene: 8. This CDR3 comprises 14 residues.

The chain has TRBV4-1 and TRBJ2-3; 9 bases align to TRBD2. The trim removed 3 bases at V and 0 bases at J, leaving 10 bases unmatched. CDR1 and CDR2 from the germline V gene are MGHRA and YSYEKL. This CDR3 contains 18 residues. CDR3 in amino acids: CASSHPPTSGYSTDTQYF. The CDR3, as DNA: TGCGCCAGCAGCCACCCCCCGACTAGCGGATATAGCACAGATACGCAGTATTTT.

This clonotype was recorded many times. DNA of the CDR3: TGCAGTGCGACCGGGACAACGGAGACCCAGTACTTC. It codes for CSATGTTETQYF. The chain employs TRBV20-1 and TRBJ2-5, with a weak D call TRBD1 (6 bases). The CDR3 contains 12 residues. Trimming cost V 6 bases and J 5 bases, with 13 bases left between them. Germline CDR1 and CDR2: DFQATT and SNEGSKA (reference sequence).

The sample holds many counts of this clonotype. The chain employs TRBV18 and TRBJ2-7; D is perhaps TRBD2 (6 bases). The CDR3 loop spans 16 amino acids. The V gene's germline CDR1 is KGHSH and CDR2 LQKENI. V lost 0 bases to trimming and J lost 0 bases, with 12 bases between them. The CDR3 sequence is CASSPPKEGYSYEQYV. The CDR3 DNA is TGTGCCAGCTCACCACCAAAGGAGGGATACTCCTACGAGCAGTACGTC.

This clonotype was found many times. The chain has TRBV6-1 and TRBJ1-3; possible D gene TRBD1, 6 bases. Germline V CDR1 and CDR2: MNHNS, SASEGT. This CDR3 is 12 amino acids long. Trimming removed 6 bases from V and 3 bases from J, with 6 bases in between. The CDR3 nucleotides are TGTGCCAGCAGGGACAGTGGAAACACCATATATTTT. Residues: CASRDSGNTIYF.

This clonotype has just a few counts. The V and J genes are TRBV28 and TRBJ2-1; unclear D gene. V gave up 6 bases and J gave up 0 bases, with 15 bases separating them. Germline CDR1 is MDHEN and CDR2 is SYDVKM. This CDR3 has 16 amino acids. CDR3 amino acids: CASSSLRWYSYNEQFF. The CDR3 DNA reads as TGTGCCAGCAGCTCATTAAGGTGGTACTCCTACAATGAGCAGTTCTTC.

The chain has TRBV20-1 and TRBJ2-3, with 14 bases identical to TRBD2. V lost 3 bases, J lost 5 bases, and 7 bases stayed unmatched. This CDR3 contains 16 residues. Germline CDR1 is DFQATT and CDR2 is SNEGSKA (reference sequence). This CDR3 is CSASKTSGRAKDTQYF. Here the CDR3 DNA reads TGCAGTGCTAGTAAGACTAGCGGGAGGGCCAAAGATACGCAGTATTTT.

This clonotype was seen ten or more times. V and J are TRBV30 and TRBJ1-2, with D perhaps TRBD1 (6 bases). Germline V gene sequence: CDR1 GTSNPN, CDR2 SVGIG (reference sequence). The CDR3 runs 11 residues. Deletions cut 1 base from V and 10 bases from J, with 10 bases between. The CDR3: CAWSEDSYYTF. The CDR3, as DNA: TGTGCCTGGAGTGAGGACAGCTACTACACCTTC.

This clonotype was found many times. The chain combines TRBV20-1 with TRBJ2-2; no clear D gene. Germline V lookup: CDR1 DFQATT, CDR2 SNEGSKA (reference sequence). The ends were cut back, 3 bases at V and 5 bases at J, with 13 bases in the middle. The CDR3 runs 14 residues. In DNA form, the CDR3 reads TGCAGTGCTAGCCTACAGCGTTCGACCGGGGAGCTGTTTTTT. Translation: CSASLQRSTGELFF.

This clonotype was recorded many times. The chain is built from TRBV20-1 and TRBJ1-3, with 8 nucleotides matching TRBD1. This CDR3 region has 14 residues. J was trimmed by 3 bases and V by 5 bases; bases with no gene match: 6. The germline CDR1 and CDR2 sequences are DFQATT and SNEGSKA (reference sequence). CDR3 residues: CSAWTGMGGNTIYF. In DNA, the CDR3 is TGCAGTGCTTGGACAGGGATGGGTGGAAACACCATATATTTT.

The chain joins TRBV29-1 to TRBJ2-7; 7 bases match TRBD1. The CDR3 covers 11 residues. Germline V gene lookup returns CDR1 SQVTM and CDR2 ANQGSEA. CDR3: CSRTGQGEQYV. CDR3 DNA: TGCAGTAGGACAGGCCAAGGGGAGCAGTACGTC.

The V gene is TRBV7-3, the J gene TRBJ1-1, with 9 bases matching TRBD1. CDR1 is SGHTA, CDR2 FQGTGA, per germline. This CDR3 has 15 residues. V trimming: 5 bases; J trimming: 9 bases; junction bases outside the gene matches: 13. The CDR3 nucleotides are TGTGCCAGCAGCCCGGGACAGGGAGCAAAGGATAAAGCTTTCTTT. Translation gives CASSPGQGAKDKAFF.

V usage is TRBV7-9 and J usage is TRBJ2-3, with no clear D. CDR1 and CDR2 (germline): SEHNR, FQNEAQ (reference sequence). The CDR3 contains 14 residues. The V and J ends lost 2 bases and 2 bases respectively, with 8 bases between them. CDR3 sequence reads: CASSLFGTTDTQYF. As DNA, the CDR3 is TGTGCCAGCAGCTTATTCGGTACCACAGATACGCAGTATTTT.

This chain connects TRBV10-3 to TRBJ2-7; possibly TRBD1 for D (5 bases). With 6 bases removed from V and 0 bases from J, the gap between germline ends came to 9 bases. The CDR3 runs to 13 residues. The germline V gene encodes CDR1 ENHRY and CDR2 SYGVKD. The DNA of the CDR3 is TGTGCCATCAGACTTGACAGCTCCTACGAGCAGTACTTC. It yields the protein CAIRLDSSYEQYF.

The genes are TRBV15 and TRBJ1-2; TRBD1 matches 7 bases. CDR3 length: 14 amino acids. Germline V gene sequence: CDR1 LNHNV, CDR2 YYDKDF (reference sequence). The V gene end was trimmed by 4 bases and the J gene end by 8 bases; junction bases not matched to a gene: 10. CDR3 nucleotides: TGTGCCACCAGCATTACAGGGGTCGCGGAGGGCTACACCTTC. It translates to CATSITGVAEGYTF.

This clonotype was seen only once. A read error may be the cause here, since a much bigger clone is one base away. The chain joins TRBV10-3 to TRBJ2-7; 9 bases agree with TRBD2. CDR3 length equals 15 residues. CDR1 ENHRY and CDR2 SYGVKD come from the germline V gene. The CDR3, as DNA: TGTGCCAGCAGTTACGCTGCGGGGGGGACTTTCGAGCAGCACGTC. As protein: CASSYAAGGTFEQHV.

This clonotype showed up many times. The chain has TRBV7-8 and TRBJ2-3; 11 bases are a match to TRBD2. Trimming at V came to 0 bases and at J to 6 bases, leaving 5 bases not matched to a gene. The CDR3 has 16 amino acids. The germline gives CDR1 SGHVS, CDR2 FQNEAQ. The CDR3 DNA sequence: TGTGCCAGCAGCTTAGCGGCAGTAGCGGGGGGGGATACGCAGTATTTT. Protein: CASSLAAVAGGDTQYF.

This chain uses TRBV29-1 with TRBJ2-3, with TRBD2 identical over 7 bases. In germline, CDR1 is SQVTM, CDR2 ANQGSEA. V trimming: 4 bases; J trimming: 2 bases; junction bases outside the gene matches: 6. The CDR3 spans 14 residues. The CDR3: CSVASGGTTDTQYF. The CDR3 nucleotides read TGCAGCGTTGCGTCGGGGGGAACCACAGATACGCAGTATTTT.

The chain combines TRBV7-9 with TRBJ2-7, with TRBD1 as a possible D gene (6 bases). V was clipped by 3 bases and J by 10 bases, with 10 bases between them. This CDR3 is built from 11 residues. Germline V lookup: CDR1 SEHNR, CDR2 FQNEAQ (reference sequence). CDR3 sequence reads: CASSLGADQYF. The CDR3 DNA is TGTGCCAGCAGCTTGGGGGCGGATCAGTACTTC.

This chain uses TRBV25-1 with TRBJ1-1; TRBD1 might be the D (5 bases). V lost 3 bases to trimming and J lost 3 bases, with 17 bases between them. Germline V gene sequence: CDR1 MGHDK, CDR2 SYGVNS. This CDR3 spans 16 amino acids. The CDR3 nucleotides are TGTGCCAGCAGTGATGGGTCTAGGGACGGATACACTGAAGCTTTCTTT. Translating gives CASSDGSRDGYTEAFF.

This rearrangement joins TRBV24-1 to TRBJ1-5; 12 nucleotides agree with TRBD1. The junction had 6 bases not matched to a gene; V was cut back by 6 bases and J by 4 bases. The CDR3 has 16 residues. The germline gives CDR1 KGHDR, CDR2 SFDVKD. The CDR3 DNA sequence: TGTGCCACCAGTAAAGAGGGACAGGGGGCTAATCAGCCCCAGCATTTT. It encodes CATSKEGQGANQPQHF.

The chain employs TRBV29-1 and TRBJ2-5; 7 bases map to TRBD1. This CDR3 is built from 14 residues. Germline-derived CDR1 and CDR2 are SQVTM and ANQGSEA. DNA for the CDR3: TGCGCCAGCAGCTTTCAGGGGGTTTGGGAGACCCAGTACTTC. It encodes CASSFQGVWETQYF.

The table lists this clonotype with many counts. Here the CDR3 reads CASSGGDGYTF. In nucleotides, the CDR3 is TGTGCCAGCAGTGGGGGGGATGGCTACACCTTC. V and J are TRBV6-4 and TRBJ1-2, with a tentative D call TRBD1 (5 bases). The CDR3 covers 11 residues. V was cut by 4 bases and J by 6 bases, with 6 bases left in between. CDR1 and CDR2 from the germline V gene are MRHNA and SNTAGT.